The next 27 T cell receptor beta chains were all read from a single sample in a study of beta chain features in type 1 diabetes (dated by TCRdb to the late 2010s). Study-wide conclusions, independent of this receptor: Type 1 diabetes patients showed a moderate but significant shortening of TCRB CDR3 length in all four CD4+ subsets.

The library came from the immunoSEQ multiplex PCR assay. All of the isolated RNA was reverse transcribed with the High Capacity cDNA Reverse Transcription Kit, so expressed TCRB transcripts were sequenced. The clones in this table, taken by TCRdb from immuneACCESS, are in-frame only. Not every clone is retained; where verified, under half of the shortfall comes from an unresolved V gene, and the cause of the rest is unknown. In all, the sample holds 130,000 or so clones, and approximately 15% of those were seen once. 2% to 3% of the sample lies in the top ten. The antigens these receptors bind are not known. The material sequenced was central memory CD4+ T cells from blood. The source is a man between 18 and 29 years old with type 1 diabetes.

The rearrangement links TRBV30 to TRBJ2-5, with unresolved D. V shed 4 bases and J shed 3 bases, with 12 bases lying between them. The CDR3 spans 13 residues. CDR1 and CDR2 (germline): GTSNPN, SVGIG (reference sequence). CDR3 sequence: CAWNPTAEETQYF. In DNA, the CDR3 is TGTGCCTGGAACCCCACGGCTGAAGAGACCCAGTACTTC.

This clone occurred a few times. The chain combines TRBV6-6 with TRBJ2-6; D not certain. Germline V gene lookup returns CDR1 MNHNY and CDR2 SVGAGI (reference sequence). V lost 5 bases and J lost 4, with 12 bases in between. CDR3 length: 15 residues. The chain's CDR3 is CASSILRQGANVLTF. As DNA, the CDR3 is TGTGCCAGCAGTATACTCCGCCAGGGGGCCAACGTCCTGACTTTC.

The chain links TRBV29-1 to TRBJ1-5; the D is unclear. CDR1 SQVTM and CDR2 ANQGSEA come from the germline V gene. The CDR3 spans 13 residues. The germline V and J ends were trimmed by 6 bases and 1 base, with 10 bases remaining between them. CDR3: CSVTAGSNQPQHF. DNA of the CDR3: TGCAGCGTCACAGCGGGAAGCAATCAGCCCCAGCATTTT.

This clone was recorded a few times. The CDR3 spells CAWSPGDRGLGPQHF. DNA for the CDR3: TGTGCCTGGAGTCCAGGGGACAGGGGGCTAGGCCCCCAGCATTTT. The chain links TRBV30 to TRBJ1-5; the match to TRBD1 covers 12 bases. There are 15 residues in the CDR3. The trim removed 2 bases at V and 10 bases at J, leaving 9 bases unmatched. CDR1 is GTSNPN, CDR2 SVGIG, per germline (reference sequence).

This clone has more than one count but fewer than ten. The CDR3 protein is CASSSSRYTEAFF. CDR3 coding DNA: TGTGCCAGCAGCTCGAGTAGGTACACTGAAGCTTTCTTT. This chain links TRBV7-9 with TRBJ1-1; D gene unclear. V dropped 4 bases and J dropped 3 bases, with 9 bases sitting between them. Germline loops: CDR1 SEHNR, CDR2 FQNEAQ (reference sequence). This CDR3 region has 13 residues.

This clone was found a few times. A much larger clone differs from this one at a single base, so this may be a read error. In the same sample, other DNA sequences code for this CDR3. V gene TRBV30 combines with J gene TRBJ2-2; D may be TRBD1 or TRBD2 (5 bases each). This CDR3 comprises 16 residues. Per germline, CDR1 GTSNPN and CDR2 SVGIG (reference sequence). The V end lost 2 bases, the J end lost 0 bases, and 13 bases lay between the germline ends. This CDR3 is CAWSRLGAANTGELFF. CDR3 nucleotides: TGTGCCTGGAGTCGGCTCGGGGCCGCGAACACCGGGGAGCTGTTTTTT. Combining the CDR3 with reference TRBV30 and TRBJ2-2 gives the whole variable domain SQTIHQWPATLVQPVGSPLSLECTVEGTSNPNLYWYRQAAGRGLQLLFYSVGIGQISSEVPQNLSASRPQDRQFILSSKKLLLSDSGFYLCAWSRLGAANTGELFFGEGSRLTVL.

This clone was seen more than once but under ten times. The chain employs TRBV7-2 and TRBJ1-4; D is perhaps TRBD1 (5 bases). The CDR3 is 14 amino acids. V was cut by 5 bases and J by 7 bases, with 14 bases left in between. Germline V gene data show CDR1 as SGHTA and CDR2 as FQGNSA. This CDR3 reads CASSPPGGREKLFF. Written as DNA, the CDR3 is TGTGCCAGCAGCCCGCCGGGGGGACGTGAAAAACTGTTTTTT.

This clone was picked up a small number of times. The chain uses TRBV29-1 and TRBJ2-5, with a tentative D call TRBD1 (6 bases). CDR1 is SQVTM, CDR2 ANQGSEA, per germline. V lost 1 base and J 5 bases, leaving 20 bases between the germline ends. The CDR3 has 16 residues. DNA for the CDR3: TGCAGCGTTGAAGCCTCCAGGACAGCCCTGGGGGAGACCCAGTACTTC. It codes for CSVEASRTALGETQYF.

The chain uses TRBV29-1 and TRBJ2-6; D gene unclear. Germline CDR1 SQVTM, CDR2 ANQGSEA. CDR3 length equals 13 residues. The ends were cut back, 3 bases at V and 0 bases at J, with 3 bases in the middle. DNA of the CDR3: TGCAGCGTTGAGGGCTCTGGGGCCAACGTCCTGACTTTC. As protein: CSVEGSGANVLTF.

V usage is TRBV14 and J usage is TRBJ2-5; TRBD2 agrees at 12 bases. The CDR3 is 22 amino acids. V shed 0 bases, J shed 5 bases, and the junction held 22 bases outside the gene matches. Germline CDR1 and CDR2: SGHDN and FVKESK. The CDR3 protein is CASSQDTRRLAGVTPGGETQYF. In nucleotides, the CDR3 is TGTGCCAGCAGCCAAGATACAAGAAGACTAGCGGGGGTGACCCCCGGGGGTGAGACCCAGTACTTC.

The chain combines TRBV30 with TRBJ2-5; perhaps TRBD2 as D (6 bases). Trimming shortened V by 0 bases and J by 4 bases, and 18 bases separated the two germline ends. Germline V gene lookup returns CDR1 GTSNPN and CDR2 SVGIG (reference sequence). This CDR3 region has 16 residues. This CDR3 is CAWSVPGTRLGETQYF. The DNA of the CDR3 is TGTGCCTGGAGTGTACCCGGGACCCGACTAGGAGAGACCCAGTACTTC.

V and J are TRBV21-1 and TRBJ2-4; the table names TRBD2, a call not compared with the DNA. TRBV21-1 is termed a pseudogene. This CDR3 spans 16 amino acids. The CDR3 DNA follows: TGTGCCAGCAGCCCCAAGAAGGAGGGGAGCAAAAACATTCAGTACTTC. Its translation: CASSPKKEGSKNIQYF.

The chain links TRBV29-1 to TRBJ1-2; D is unclear. The length of the CDR3 is 14 residues. V lost 7 bases and J lost 0, with 15 bases in between. Germline V gene sequence: CDR1 SQVTM, CDR2 ANQGSEA. CDR3 in amino acids: CSGDPRSSNYGYTF. The CDR3 DNA is TGCAGCGGGGATCCCAGGAGTTCTAACTATGGCTACACCTTC.

This clone appeared many times. The chain couples TRBV2 to TRBJ2-1, with 10 bases matching TRBD1. After removal of 4 bases from V and 9 bases from J, the junction contained 6 bases not matched to a gene. Germline CDR1 and CDR2: SNHLY and FYNNEI. This CDR3 has 14 residues. The CDR3 reads CASSVDRGSSEQFF. In DNA form, the CDR3 reads TGTGCCAGCAGTGTGGACAGGGGGTCGAGTGAGCAGTTCTTC.

A few counts support this clone. V gene TRBV14 combines with J gene TRBJ2-7; the D gene is possibly TRBD2 (6 bases). V gave up 4 bases and J gave up 6 bases, with 13 bases separating them. Looked up from germline, CDR1 is SGHDN and CDR2 is FVKESK. The CDR3 extends over 13 amino acids. CDR3 protein: CASSRPAGGEQYF. As DNA, the CDR3 is TGTGCCAGCAGCCGGCCCGCCGGGGGCGAGCAGTACTTC.

This chain connects TRBV6-1 to TRBJ1-2, with 7 bases aligning to TRBD1. The germline V gene has CDR1 MNHNS and CDR2 SASEGT. This CDR3 spans 13 amino acids. With 10 bases clipped from V and 0 bases from J, the junction kept 5 bases outside the gene matches. The CDR3 nucleotides are TGTGCCACCGACAGGGCCACTAACTATGGCTACACCTTC. Residues: CATDRATNYGYTF.

V and J are TRBV7-9 and TRBJ2-1, with D possibly being TRBD1 or TRBD2 (5 bases each). The CDR3 has 16 amino acids. Trimming pared 5 bases from V and 0 bases from J, leaving 14 bases between. Germline V lookup: CDR1 SEHNR, CDR2 FQNEAQ (reference sequence). CDR3 DNA: TGTGCCAGCAGCCCCCGGGGCTTCAGCTCCTACAATGAGCAGTTCTTC. Its protein product is CASSPRGFSSYNEQFF.

The genes are TRBV10-3 and TRBJ2-7; 9 positions agree with TRBD1. CDR3 length equals 19 residues. Germline values: CDR1 ENHRY, CDR2 SYGVKD. V lost 0 bases, J lost 0 bases, and 12 bases stayed unmatched. The CDR3 bases are TGTGCCATCAGTGAGTCGGATGGGGACAGGGCAGTAAGCTCCTACGAGCAGTACTTC. It specifies CAISESDGDRAVSSYEQYF.

This chain links TRBV30 with TRBJ1-1; 9 bases are a match to TRBD1. Germline CDR1 is GTSNPN and CDR2 is SVGIG (reference sequence). The V and J ends lost 8 bases and 2 bases, in that order; junction bases with no gene match: 6. This CDR3 comprises 13 residues. CDR3 sequence: CAGPGQGNTEAFF. CDR3 nucleotides: TGTGCCGGCCCGGGACAGGGTAACACTGAAGCTTTCTTT.

This clone was picked up a small number of times. The chain is built from TRBV20-1 and TRBJ1-1; D not resolved. The germline gives CDR1 DFQATT, CDR2 SNEGSKA (reference sequence). The germline V and J ends were trimmed by 3 bases and 7 bases, with 6 bases remaining between them. The CDR3 is made up of 10 amino acids. This CDR3 is CSASWNEAFF. The CDR3 coding sequence is TGCAGTGCTAGTTGGAATGAAGCTTTCTTT.

V is TRBV30 and J is TRBJ2-6; 8 bases are a match to TRBD2. The germline gives CDR1 GTSNPN, CDR2 SVGIG (reference sequence). The junction had 2 bases not matched to a gene; V was cut back by 2 bases and J by 2 bases. The CDR3 consists of 15 residues. The CDR3 is CAWSSSGAGANVLTF. DNA for the CDR3: TGTGCCTGGAGTAGTAGCGGGGCTGGGGCCAACGTCCTGACTTTC.

V gene TRBV7-2 combines with J gene TRBJ2-7; D uncertain. Trimming cost V 4 bases and J 1 base, with 14 bases left between them. Per the germline V gene, CDR1 is SGHTA and CDR2 is FQGNSA. There are 15 residues in the CDR3. In DNA form, the CDR3 reads TGTGCCAGCAGCTCTCGTTCCCTACCTTCCTACGAGCAGTACTTC. Amino acids: CASSSRSLPSYEQYF.

V gene TRBV10-3 combines with J gene TRBJ2-1; 9 bases map to TRBD2. The CDR3 length is 14 residues. Trimming cost V 8 bases and J 7 bases; bases outside gene matches: 9. The V gene's germline CDR1 is ENHRY and CDR2 SYGVKD. CDR3 sequence (DNA): TGTGCCATCGAACGGCGGGAGGGCCATAATGAGCAGTTCTTC. Translated, it gives CAIERREGHNEQFF.

The table lists this clone with many counts. The chain employs TRBV2 and TRBJ2-2; D gene ambiguous. CDR3 length: 18 amino acids. V was cut by 3 bases and J by 2 bases, with 19 bases left in between. Germline CDR1 is SNHLY and CDR2 is FYNNEI. The CDR3 is CASSDVGSIPDNTGELFF. The DNA for the CDR3 is TGTGCCAGCAGTGACGTGGGTAGCATCCCTGACAACACCGGGGAGCTGTTTTTT.

Only a few counts were recorded for this clone. It differs at one base from a far larger clone, so likely a read error. The V call is TRBV29-1, the J call TRBJ2-3, with no clear D. V lost 3 bases and J 0 bases, leaving 7 bases between the germline ends. From germline, CDR1 is SQVTM and CDR2 ANQGSEA. CDR3 length: 13 residues. Written as DNA, the CDR3 is TGCAGCGTTGACAGCGTTAGCACAGATACGCAGTATTTT. It specifies CSVDSVSTDTQYF.

The CDR3 spells CASSSMGQGRGYEQYF. For the CDR3, the DNA is TGTGCCAGCAGCTCCATGGGACAGGGTCGGGGCTACGAGCAGTACTTC. The V and J genes are TRBV11-2 and TRBJ2-7; TRBD1 matches at 9 bases. This CDR3 comprises 16 residues. Looked up from germline, CDR1 is SGHAT and CDR2 is FQNNGV. V trimming: 4 bases; J trimming: 3 bases; junction bases outside the gene matches: 10.

This clone was seen more than once but under ten times. The V call is TRBV11-2, the J call TRBJ2-2, with 7 nucleotides matching TRBD1. This CDR3 region has 13 residues. The V gene end was trimmed by 5 bases and the J gene end by 5 bases; junction bases not matched to a gene: 2. From germline, CDR1 is SGHAT and CDR2 FQNNGV. The CDR3 loop reads CASSRQGTGELFF. DNA of the CDR3: TGTGCCAGCAGCCGACAGGGTACCGGGGAGCTGTTTTTT.